This T cell receptor (beta chain) was recovered during a study of blood T cell repertoires in COVID-19. About the research overall: COVID-19 samples from acute and convalescent phases originated in the United States, Italy and Spain. The analysed material was cDNA or gDNA that came from T cells, B-cell-depleted T cells, or PBMCs.

Enrollment of patients from Seattle took place during active infection, with longitudinal follow-up. In the authors' workflow: Amplified reference gene primers provided the basis for estimating nucleated cell counts. This table comes from immunoSEQ multiplex PCR, and its TCRdb copy is limited to in-frame clones, with some not included. Clone size and V and J calls were adopted from that table, with D and trimming inferred from the DNA. The repertoire includes tens of thousands of clones, around 67% of them detected once, and 3% to 4.5% sits in the top ten. Trimming cost V 4 bases and J 5 bases; bases outside gene matches: 9. The V gene's germline CDR1 is SGHDT and CDR2 YYEEEE. This CDR3 is built from 16 residues.

Sequenced sample: peripheral blood. V is TRBV5-6 and J is TRBJ1-6, with 7 bases matching TRBD1. This TCR was sampled from an older man with COVID-19, enrolled during active disease. This chain's CDR3 is CASSDRDSRNNSPLHF. CDR3 sequence (DNA): TGTGCCAGCAGCGACCGGGACAGCCGGAATAATTCACCCCTCCACTTT.